The next 7 T cell receptor beta chains were all read from a single sample in a study of T cells after yellow fever vaccination. TCRdb analysed the 5' RACE reads with MiXCR anew, one entry per CDR3 protein. The sample lists 230,000 or so distinct CDR3 sequences, roughly 6.2% seen once, with 1% to 1.2% in the top ten. Here the sequenced sample was CD4+ T cells sorted from PBMCs, taken on the day of the yellow fever booster vaccination. These receptors came from a man aged 25-40 years who received the YFV17D yellow fever vaccine.

This clonotype was seen ten or more times. This chain links TRBV20-1 with TRBJ2-5, with D perhaps being TRBD1 or TRBD2 (5 bases each). This CDR3 has 13 amino acids. Germline V CDR1 and CDR2: DFQATT, SNEGSKA (reference sequence). Deletions cut 6 bases from V and 5 bases from J, with 16 bases between. CDR3 DNA sequence: TGCAGTGCCAATACCGGGTGGGGGGAGACCCAGTACTTC. Its translation is CSANTGWGETQYF.

The rearrangement uses TRBV7-2 and TRBJ2-2; no clear D gene. Germline V lookup: CDR1 SGHTA, CDR2 FQGNSA. The CDR3 consists of 14 residues. The V gene lost 1 base and the J gene lost 3 bases, with 6 bases spanning the gap. The CDR3 coding sequence is TGTGCCAGCAGCTTAGACCTTTACACCGGGGAGCTGTTTTTT. It codes for CASSLDLYTGELFF.

This clonotype came up many times. V is TRBV7-2 and J is TRBJ2-3; D gene ambiguous. V was shortened by 3 bases and J by 6 bases, with 10 bases between the two germline ends. Germline lookup yields CDR1 SGHTA and CDR2 FQGNSA. The CDR3 totals 13 residues. CDR3 sequence (DNA): TGTGCCAGCAGCTTTCATTGGCAGGATACGCAGTATTTT. This gives the protein CASSFHWQDTQYF.

This clonotype has just a few counts. This chain links TRBV19 with TRBJ2-7, with 8 bases fitting TRBD1. This CDR3 is built from 15 residues. J gave up 3 bases and V 1 base, and 5 bases lay outside the gene matches. From germline, CDR1 is LNHDA and CDR2 SQIVND (reference sequence). CDR3 protein: CASSIGGQDRYEQYF. CDR3 DNA: TGTGCCAGTAGTATAGGGGGACAGGATCGCTACGAGCAGTACTTC.

This clonotype has only a few counts. This chain joins TRBV7-3 and TRBJ2-3; D tentatively reads TRBD1 or TRBD2 (5 bases each). V shed 8 bases and J shed 3 bases, with 18 bases lying between them. The CDR3 extends over 15 amino acids. Germline loops: CDR1 SGHTA, CDR2 FQGTGA. The CDR3 sequence: CASGRGVGMTDTQYF. The DNA for the CDR3 is TGTGCCAGCGGACGAGGGGTAGGGATGACAGATACGCAGTATTTT.

This clonotype was seen a handful of times. This chain joins TRBV12-3 or TRBV12-4 and TRBJ2-1; D perhaps matches TRBD2 (6 bases). The CDR3 is 16 amino acids. V was clipped by 6 bases and J by 6 bases, with 21 bases between them. The CDR3 sequence is CASSPGLGTQVNEQFF. CDR3 bases: TGTGCCAGCAGCCCGGGACTGGGCACACAGGTCAATGAGCAGTTCTTC.

This clonotype was picked up a small number of times. The gene calls are TRBV7-2 and TRBJ2-1; 9 bases are shared with TRBD2. The V segment lost 3 bases and the J segment 5 bases; nucleotides outside the gene matches: 5. This CDR3 spans 15 amino acids. CDR1 and CDR2 (germline): SGHTA, FQGNSA. The CDR3 region has the DNA TGTGCCAGCAGCTTGTATCTAGCGGGGAACAATGAGCAGTTCTTC. This encodes CASSLYLAGNNEQFF.